Listed here are 14 T cell receptor beta chains from one sample, sequenced in a study of tumor-infiltrating lymphocytes in primary liver carcinoma. A constant-region primer served to make TCR beta cDNA from about 530 ng total RNA. Three-round nested multiplex PCR performed with slightly modified ARM-PCR produced the TCR beta libraries. The study ran its first two PCR rounds for 9 to 10 cycles each, using TRBV1-TRBV30 forward primers and a C-beta reverse primer. TCRdb re-analysed the multiplex PCR reads in MiXCR, keeping a single row per CDR3 protein. The sample gives approximately 310,000 distinct CDR3 sequences, approximately 60% of which show up once; approximately 9% is in the top ten. Unsorted whole blood yielded blood RNA, and germline DNA was extracted as well. The specimen was peripheral blood. These receptors all come from a man aged 35 to 55 with primary liver carcinoma and hepatitis B virus infection.

Remarks on this clonotype: Lacking the conserved final phenylalanine or tryptophan, this CDR3 likely reflects a read error. This chain uses TRBV11-2 with TRBJ2-7; TRBD1 agrees at 8 bases. The CDR3 extends over 15 amino acids. Germline V CDR1 and CDR2: SGHAT, FQNNGV. The CDR3 is CASSLDPGGSYGQYL. In nucleotides, the CDR3 is TGTGCCAGCAGCTTAGATCCAGGGGGCTCCTACGGGCAGTACCTC.

At least ten counts were recorded for this clonotype. The rearrangement links TRBV11-2 to TRBJ2-2, with TRBD2 as a possible D gene (5 bases). V lost 4 bases to trimming and J lost 3 bases, with 12 bases between them. The CDR3 runs 15 residues. CDR1 is SGHAT and CDR2 is FQNNGV in the germline V gene. CDR3 sequence reads: CASSWWEHDTGELFF. The CDR3 DNA reads TGTGCCAGCAGCTGGTGGGAGCACGACACCGGGGAGCTGTTTTTT.

Turning to this clonotype: The junction does not match germline at one end; this may be a read error. The chain is built from TRBV5-4 and TRBJ2-1; D is perhaps TRBD1 (6 bases). This CDR3 is built from 18 residues. CDR1 SGHNT and CDR2 YYREEE come from the germline V gene (reference sequence). CDR3 DNA: TGTGCCAGCAGCTTCTGGCCACGGGACACCAACTCCTACAATGAGCGGTTCTTC. It is translated as CASSFWPRDTNSYNERFF.

This clonotype was seen at least ten times. The chain's CDR3 is CASSYALGLAGGNNEQFF. The CDR3 nucleotides are TGTGCCAGCAGTTACGCCCTCGGACTAGCGGGGGGGAACAATGAGCAGTTCTTC. The chain joins TRBV6-6 to TRBJ2-1, with 15 bases lining up with TRBD2. V gave up 2 bases and J gave up 5 bases; unmatched junction bases: 7. Germline V CDR1 and CDR2: MNHNY, SVGAGI (reference sequence). The CDR3 covers 18 residues.

This chain connects TRBV4-3 to TRBJ2-3; D not resolved. The germline gives CDR1 LGHNA, CDR2 YSLEER. The V gene lost 6 bases and the J gene lost 4 bases, with 8 bases spanning the gap. The CDR3 totals 12 residues. In DNA, the CDR3 is TGCGCCAGCAGTTACCAGTCAGATACGCAGTATTTT. This encodes CASSYQSDTQYF.

This clonotype was seen at least ten times. The rearrangement uses TRBV4-2 and TRBJ1-4, with D perhaps matching TRBD1 (5 bases). Germline lookup yields CDR1 LGHNA and CDR2 YNFKEQ. V was shortened by 5 bases and J by 0 bases, with 13 bases between the two germline ends. CDR3 length: 16 residues. The CDR3 nucleotides read TGTGCCAGCAGCTTGACAGCGAGGGCAACTAATGAAAAACTGTTTTTT. Its protein product is CASSLTARATNEKLFF.

Concerning this clonotype: The germline gene is not matched at one end of the junction; a read error may be the cause. The chain joins TRBV10-2 to TRBJ2-7; TRBD1 aligns across 7 bases. Germline V gene lookup returns CDR1 WSHSY and CDR2 SAAADI. CDR3 length: 14 residues. The DNA for the CDR3 is TGCGCCAGCAGTGAGGACAGGGAGTCCTACGAGCGGTACTTC. Translating gives CASSEDRESYERYF.

This clonotype was recorded many times. Here the CDR3 reads CASSYFGLDSNQPQHF. The CDR3 DNA is TGTGCCAGCAGTTACTTTGGGCTAGATAGCAATCAGCCCCAGCATTTT. The chain employs TRBV6-1 and TRBJ1-5; D gene uncertain. Germline-derived CDR1 and CDR2 are MNHNS and SASEGT. The CDR3 has 16 residues. V lost 5 bases to trimming and J lost 0 bases, with 14 bases between them.

In its sample, this clonotype was seen many times. The chain joins TRBV29-1 to TRBJ1-5; TRBD1 matches at 7 bases. Germline V gene sequence: CDR1 SQVTM, CDR2 ANQGSEA. V trimming: 5 bases; J trimming: 4 bases; junction bases outside the gene matches: 5. CDR3 length: 13 residues. The CDR3 DNA is TGCAGCGTTATGGGACAGTCTAATCAGCCCCAGCATTTT. Translated: CSVMGQSNQPQHF.

At least ten counts were recorded for this clonotype. This rearrangement joins TRBV29-1 to TRBJ1-1; 7 bases are shared with TRBD1. CDR1 is SQVTM, CDR2 ANQGSEA, per germline. J lost 5 bases, V lost 6 bases, and 12 bases had no gene match. The CDR3 runs 14 residues. CDR3 protein: CSVGGGRGRTEAFF. The CDR3 DNA is TGCAGCGTCGGCGGTGGCAGGGGGAGGACTGAAGCTTTCTTT.

The genes are TRBV29-1 and TRBJ2-7, with 13 positions matching TRBD2. Germline V CDR1 and CDR2: SQVTM, ANQGSEA. There are 14 residues in the CDR3. CDR3 DNA sequence: TGCGGCGGCACGACTAGCGGGAGGCAGTACGAGCAGTACTTC. Translated, it gives CGGTTSGRQYEQYF.

The chain couples TRBV30 to TRBJ2-7; D unresolved. CDR1 and CDR2 from the germline V gene are GTSNPN and SVGIG (reference sequence). Trimming stripped 2 bases from V and 2 bases from J, with 10 bases between. This CDR3 contains 13 residues. The CDR3 protein is CAWSYEPAYEQYF. The CDR3 DNA reads TGTGCCTGGAGTTACGAGCCCGCCTACGAGCAGTACTTC.

This clonotype has only a few counts. A single base separates this from a much larger clone, so it may be a read error. The chain joins TRBV4-1 to TRBJ2-5; weak D call: TRBD2 (6 bases). The CDR3 is 16 residues long. Germline V gene data show CDR1 as MGHRA and CDR2 as YSYEKL. Trimming left V 1 base short and J 5 bases short, with 17 bases between. In DNA, the CDR3 is TGCGCCAGCAGCCAAGTATTTTCGGGAGCGGGTGAGACCCAGTACTTC. Protein: CASSQVFSGAGETQYF.

In the case of this clonotype: In this CDR3 the conserved last residue, phenylalanine or tryptophan, is missing, so a read error is likely. This rearrangement joins TRBV4-3 to TRBJ2-7; the match to TRBD1 covers 7 bases. The CDR3 runs 15 residues. Germline CDR1 is LGHNA and CDR2 is YSLEER. The CDR3 nucleotides read TGCGCCAGCAGTCAAGTGACAGGGATCGCCTACGAGCAGTACTAC. Its translation is CASSQVTGIAYEQYY.